Following are 3 T cell receptor beta chains from one sample sequenced in a study of CXCR3-negative and CXCR3-positive naive CD8 T cells. Each TRB cDNA library was prepared by 5' RACE (with UMI labels). Following a re-call of the 5' RACE reads, TCRdb has one entry per CDR3 protein and lacks DNA. This sample's table has over 100,000 distinct CDR3 sequences. Sample: naive CXCR3- CD8+ T cells from blood. The subset denotes: CD45RO-CCR7+CD27+CD95- naive CD8+ T cells lacking CXCR3 (TNR3-). The receptors stem from a human donor in good health. Some clones in this sample may be carry-over from other donors' samples.

The chain links TRBV2 to TRBJ2-3. The CDR3 loop spans 14 amino acids. Germline CDR1 is SNHLY and CDR2 is FYNNEI. CDR3 sequence: CASSEALNGDTQYF. Filled out from reference TRBV2 and TRBJ2-3, the complete variable domain reads EPEVTQTPSHQVTQMGQEVILRCVPISNHLYFYWYRQILGQKVEFLVSFYNNEISEKSEIFDDQFSVERPDGSNFTLKIRSTKLEDSAMYFCASSEALNGDTQYFGPGTRLTVL.

This chain joins TRBV9 and TRBJ2-1; with no DNA, the TCRdb D assignment of TRBD2 cannot be verified. The CDR3 loop spans 15 amino acids. CDR1 and CDR2 (germline): SGDLS, YYNGEE. The CDR3 region is CASSAAGTSYNEQFF.

The V call is TRBV4-3, the J call TRBJ1-1; checking the TCRdb D call of TRBD1 is not possible without DNA. CDR3 length equals 15 residues. In germline, CDR1 is LGHNA, CDR2 YSLEER. The CDR3: CASSQAGTVNTEAFF.